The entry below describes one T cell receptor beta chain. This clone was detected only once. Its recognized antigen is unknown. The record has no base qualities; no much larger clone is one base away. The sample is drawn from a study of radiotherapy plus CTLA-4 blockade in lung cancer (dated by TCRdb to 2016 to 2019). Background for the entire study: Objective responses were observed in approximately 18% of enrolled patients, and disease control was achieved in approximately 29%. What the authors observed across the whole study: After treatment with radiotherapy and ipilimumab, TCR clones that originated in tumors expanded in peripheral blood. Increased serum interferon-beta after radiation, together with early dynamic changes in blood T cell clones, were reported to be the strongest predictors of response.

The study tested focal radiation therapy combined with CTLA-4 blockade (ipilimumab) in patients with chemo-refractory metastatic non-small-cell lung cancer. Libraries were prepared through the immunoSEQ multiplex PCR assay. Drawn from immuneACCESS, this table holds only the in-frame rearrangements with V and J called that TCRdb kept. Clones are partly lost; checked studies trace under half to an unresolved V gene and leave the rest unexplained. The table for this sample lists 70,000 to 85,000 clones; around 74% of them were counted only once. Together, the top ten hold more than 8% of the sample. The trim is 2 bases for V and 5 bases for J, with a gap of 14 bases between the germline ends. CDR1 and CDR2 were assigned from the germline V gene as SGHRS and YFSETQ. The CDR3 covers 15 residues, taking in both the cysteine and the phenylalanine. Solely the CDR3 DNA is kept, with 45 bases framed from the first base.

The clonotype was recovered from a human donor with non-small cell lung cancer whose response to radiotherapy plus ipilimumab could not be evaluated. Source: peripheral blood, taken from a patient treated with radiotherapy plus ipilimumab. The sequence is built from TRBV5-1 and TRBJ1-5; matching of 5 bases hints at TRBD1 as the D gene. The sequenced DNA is TGCGCCAGCAGCTTAAACGGAGGGGTAGATCAGCCCCAGCATTTT. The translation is CASSLNGGVDQPQHF.